This T cell receptor beta chain was identified during a study of cytomegalovirus exposure and HLA in healthy donors. General study results and limits: A later look showed TCR association rates differing by HLA locus, highest for DRB1 and lowest for HLA-C. Earlier analysis yielded a pattern in which most TCR beta V segments were productive about 87% or about 30% of the time.

The study sampled nominally healthy donors, though unrecorded immune exposures were likely. Points on this clone: The antigen is undetermined.

The PCR employed 60 Vbeta primers together with 13 Jbeta primers. Sequencing was performed with immunoSEQ multiplex PCR; in TCRdb, only in-frame clones are kept and a portion is missing. The table records 250,000 or so clones, about 84% of them present only once. The sequenced sample was PBMCs. The TCR was taken from a human donor in good health.

The DNA of the CDR3 is TGTGCCAGCAGCACCCGGGACAGGGGTACAAACAATGAGCAGTTCTTC. Translation: CASSTRDRGTNNEQFF. The genes are TRBV7-9 and TRBJ2-1; TRBD1 matches 10 bases. This CDR3 contains 16 residues. The junction had 9 bases not matched to a gene; V was cut back by 5 bases and J by 5 bases. From germline, CDR1 is SEHNR and CDR2 FQNEAQ (reference sequence).